Presented here are 27 T cell receptor beta chains from one specimen sequenced in a study of blood T cell repertoires in COVID-19. Sequencing was performed with immunoSEQ multiplex PCR; in TCRdb, only in-frame clones are kept and a portion is missing. The sample lists 400,000 to 450,000 clones, about 89% occurring once. The sequenced material came from peripheral blood. These receptors came from a woman between 40 and 50 years old with COVID-19, enrolled during active disease.

The rearrangement links TRBV6-6 to TRBJ2-1; D is possibly TRBD2 (6 bases). The germline CDR1 and CDR2 sequences are MNHNY and SVGAGI (reference sequence). This CDR3 region has 16 residues. V lost 6 bases, J lost 1 base, and 16 bases lay in between. Written as DNA, the CDR3 is TGTGCCAGCAGAGCCCTAGAAAGCGGGTCCTACAATGAGCAGTTCTTC. This translates into CASRALESGSYNEQFF.

The J gene is TRBJ1-2, the V gene TRBV28; D is unresolved. The length of the CDR3 is 14 residues. Germline CDR1 and CDR2: MDHEN and SYDVKM. Trimming removed 2 bases from V and 5 bases from J, with 12 bases in between. CDR3 amino acids: CASSLLPRGYGYTF. The CDR3 nucleotides are TGTGCCAGCAGTTTACTCCCCAGAGGGTATGGCTACACCTTC.

The CDR3 nucleotides are TGTGCCAGCTCACCACCGTCAGGTGATAATTCACCCCTCCACTTT. Translated: CASSPPSGDNSPLHF. V and J are TRBV18 and TRBJ1-6, with D hard to call. The length of the CDR3 is 15 residues. CDR1 KGHSH and CDR2 LQKENI come from the germline V gene. V lost 0 bases, J lost 5 bases, and 8 bases lay in between.

This chain joins TRBV27 and TRBJ2-3; 10 bases are a match to TRBD2. CDR1 is MNHEY, CDR2 SMNVEV, per germline (reference sequence). The CDR3 is 17 amino acids. J was trimmed by 2 bases and V by 5 bases; bases with no gene match: 10. CDR3 region: CASSPTLAGGITDTQYF. In nucleotides, the CDR3 is TGTGCCAGCAGTCCCACCTTAGCGGGGGGCATCACAGATACGCAGTATTTT.

V is TRBV6-5 and J is TRBJ1-1, with a weak D call TRBD1 (5 bases). The CDR3 spans 15 residues. V was clipped by 2 bases and J by 5 bases, with 15 bases between them. Germline V lookup: CDR1 MNHEY, CDR2 SVGAGI. Written as DNA, the CDR3 is TGTGCCAGCAGTTACCGACCCGCAGGGATAACTGAAGCTTTCTTT. It yields the protein CASSYRPAGITEAFF.

This clone was seen a few times. The CDR3 nucleotides read TGTGCCAGCAGCCGTGGACTGGCCTACGAGCAGTACTTC. Protein product: CASSRGLAYEQYF. The chain is built from TRBV4-2 and TRBJ2-7, with D maybe TRBD2 (5 bases). The germline gives CDR1 LGHNA, CDR2 YNFKEQ. The CDR3 is 13 amino acids. V was clipped by 4 bases and J by 2 bases, with 9 bases between them.

The chain links TRBV28 to TRBJ1-2, with D maybe TRBD1 (5 bases). Germline lookup yields CDR1 MDHEN and CDR2 SYDVKM. This CDR3 is 13 amino acids long. Trimming pared 2 bases from V and 8 bases from J, leaving 12 bases between. The CDR3 DNA reads as TGTGCCAGCAGTTTAGACAGAAAATCGGGCTACACCTTC. Translated, it gives CASSLDRKSGYTF.

The CDR3 coding sequence is TGTGCCAGCTCCTGGGGCAATAGCAATCAGCCCCAGCATTTT. Translating gives CASSWGNSNQPQHF. The gene calls are TRBV18 and TRBJ1-5; weak D call: TRBD1 (5 bases). Germline V lookup: CDR1 KGHSH, CDR2 LQKENI. The CDR3 sequence is 14 residues long. Trimming removed 6 bases from V and 0 bases from J, with 9 bases in between.

The rearrangement joins TRBV5-1 to TRBJ2-6; D perhaps matches TRBD2 (6 bases). The CDR3 extends over 15 amino acids. The V end was cut by 4 bases, the J end by 0 bases, with 8 bases between. Germline CDR1 and CDR2: SGHRS and YFSETQ. CDR3 loop: CASSEGLSGANVLTF. For the CDR3, the DNA is TGCGCCAGCAGCGAGGGACTCTCTGGGGCCAACGTCCTGACTTTC.

This chain uses TRBV6-5 with TRBJ1-1; D might be TRBD1 (6 bases). This CDR3 region has 14 residues. The V end lost 7 bases, the J end lost 1 base, and 13 bases lay between the germline ends. In germline, CDR1 is MNHEY, CDR2 SVGAGI. The CDR3: CASKLSTGNTEAFF. The CDR3 DNA is TGTGCCAGCAAGCTCTCGACAGGGAACACTGAAGCTTTCTTT.

The CDR3 here is CASRYRAGGTEAFF. CDR3 sequence (DNA): TGTGCCAGCAGGTACAGGGCGGGGGGCACTGAAGCTTTCTTT. This sequence joins TRBV6-4 and TRBJ1-1; weak D call: TRBD1 (6 bases). This CDR3 is 14 amino acids long. From germline, CDR1 is MRHNA and CDR2 SNTAGT. V gave up 6 bases and J gave up 4 bases, with 15 bases separating them.

This clone was counted a single time. The chain carries TRBV2 and TRBJ1-3, with D uncertain. Trimming shortened V by 5 bases and J by 0 bases, and 5 bases separated the two germline ends. The germline gives CDR1 SNHLY, CDR2 FYNNEI. This CDR3 is 13 amino acids long. CDR3 DNA: TGTGCCAGCAGTCCCCTCTCTGGAAACACCATATATTTT. Its protein is CASSPLSGNTIYF.

J is TRBJ2-7 and V is TRBV19; D not certain. Trimming stripped 6 bases from V and 3 bases from J, with 15 bases between. In germline, CDR1 is LNHDA, CDR2 SQIVND (reference sequence). The CDR3 has 14 amino acids. CDR3 sequence (DNA): TGTGCCAGTAGCCCGCGTTTTGGGCGCTACGAGCAGTACTTC. It translates to CASSPRFGRYEQYF.

This chain links TRBV5-4 with TRBJ1-2, with D possibly TRBD1 on 5 matching bases. Trimming cost V 8 bases and J 5 bases, with 16 bases left between them. The germline V gene encodes CDR1 SGHNT and CDR2 YYREEE (reference sequence). CDR3 length: 13 residues. DNA for the CDR3: TGTGCCAGTTTCGCCTTAGGGACTTATGGCTACACCTTC. Translated: CASFALGTYGYTF.

The V call is TRBV19, the J call TRBJ1-2; D may be TRBD1 (6 bases). Germline values: CDR1 LNHDA, CDR2 SQIVND (reference sequence). Trimming left V 2 bases short and J 3 bases short, with 7 bases between. This CDR3 is built from 13 residues. CDR3 sequence (DNA): TGTGCCAGTAGTATAAGACAGGACTATGGCTACACCTTC. It is translated as CASSIRQDYGYTF.

The chain recombines TRBV30 with TRBJ2-4; possible D gene TRBD1, 6 bases. Germline V lookup: CDR1 GTSNPN, CDR2 SVGIG (reference sequence). The CDR3 is 15 residues long. The ends were cut back, 5 bases at V and 8 bases at J, with 22 bases in the middle. This CDR3 is CAWGHLGALRDIQYF. The DNA of the CDR3 is TGTGCCTGGGGCCACCTGGGGGCCCTTAGGGACATTCAGTACTTC. The full variable domain, rest sourced from reference TRBV30 and TRBJ2-4, is SQTIHQWPATLVQPVGSPLSLECTVEGTSNPNLYWYRQAAGRGLQLLFYSVGIGQISSEVPQNLSASRPQDRQFILSSKKLLLSDSGFYLCAWGHLGALRDIQYFGAGTRLSVL.

V and J are TRBV11-2 and TRBJ1-6, with D possibly matching TRBD1 (6 bases). The CDR3 is 17 amino acids. Trimming stripped 4 bases from V and 7 bases from J, with 20 bases between. Germline CDR1 and CDR2: SGHAT and FQNNGV. DNA of the CDR3: TGTGCCAGCAGCTCCACAACAGGGTTACGCTCCAATTCACCCCTCCACTTT. Its protein product is CASSSTTGLRSNSPLHF.

The rearrangement joins TRBV4-1 to TRBJ2-7, with a possible D match to TRBD1 (6 bases). This CDR3 has 16 amino acids. Germline V gene sequence: CDR1 MGHRA, CDR2 YSYEKL. Trimming removed 4 bases from V and 1 base from J, with 17 bases in between. CDR3 coding DNA: TGCGCCAGCAGCCCCCCTTGGGGGACAAATTCCTACGAGCAGTACTTC. Protein product: CASSPPWGTNSYEQYF.

The count of this clone is one. The gene calls are TRBV29-1 and TRBJ1-2; weak D call: TRBD1 (6 bases). CDR1 SQVTM and CDR2 ANQGSEA come from the germline V gene. The CDR3 spans 14 residues. V was cut by 3 bases and J by 4 bases, with 15 bases left in between. The CDR3 nucleotides are TGCAGCGTTGAGGGGGCAGGGGCAGGCTATGGCTACACCTTC. Translated, it gives CSVEGAGAGYGYTF.

The chain combines TRBV28 with TRBJ1-2; unclear D gene. Between the trimmed V and J ends, which lost 8 bases and 7 bases, there was a span of 11 bases. CDR3 length equals 11 residues. CDR1 MDHEN and CDR2 SYDVKM come from the germline V gene. CDR3 residues: CASYEGGGYTF. The CDR3 DNA sequence: TGTGCCAGCTATGAGGGAGGTGGCTACACCTTC.

The chain recombines TRBV19 with TRBJ1-5, with 11 bases lining up with TRBD1. The V segment lost 8 bases and the J segment 1 base; nucleotides outside the gene matches: 1. CDR1 and CDR2 (germline): LNHDA, SQIVND (reference sequence). The CDR3 loop spans 14 amino acids. The CDR3 DNA is TGTGCCAGTGGACAGGGGGCAAGCAATCAGCCCCAGCATTTT. Its translation: CASGQGASNQPQHF. The full variable domain, in which reference TRBV19 and TRBJ1-5 provide the parts outside the CDR3, is DGGITQSPKYLFRKEGQNVTLSCEQNLNHDAMYWYRQDPGQGLRLIYYSQIVNDFQKGDIAEGYSVSREKKESFPLTVTSAQKNPTAFYLCASGQGASNQPQHFGDGTRLSIL.

Only one count was recorded for this clone. The chain joins TRBV28 to TRBJ1-1; D might be TRBD1 (6 bases). The CDR3 length is 17 residues. Trimming shortened V by 1 base and J by 8 bases, and 23 bases separated the two germline ends. Looked up from germline, CDR1 is MDHEN and CDR2 is SYDVKM. The chain's CDR3 is CASSLSGDPFFSAEAFF. In DNA form, the CDR3 reads TGTGCCAGCAGTTTATCAGGGGACCCTTTTTTTTCTGCCGAAGCTTTCTTT.

This clone came up once. The chain has TRBV18 and TRBJ1-1; no definite D call. CDR3 length equals 12 residues. V lost 4 bases and J lost 3, with 6 bases in between. The V gene's germline CDR1 is KGHSH and CDR2 LQKENI. For the CDR3, the DNA is TGTGCCAGCTCACAAGAGCACACTGAAGCTTTCTTT. Its protein is CASSQEHTEAFF.

This sequence joins TRBV18 and TRBJ1-1; D gene unclear. This CDR3 comprises 16 residues. Between the trimmed V and J ends, which lost 0 bases and 0 bases, there was a span of 11 bases. The germline V gene encodes CDR1 KGHSH and CDR2 LQKENI. CDR3 region: CASSPPNSPMNTEAFF. CDR3 DNA: TGTGCCAGCTCACCACCGAACAGCCCCATGAACACTGAAGCTTTCTTT.

The V gene is TRBV19, the J gene TRBJ1-2; D remains unclear. The germline V and J ends were trimmed by 4 bases and 8 bases, with 17 bases remaining between them. Per the germline V gene, CDR1 is LNHDA and CDR2 is SQIVND (reference sequence). CDR3 size: 14 residues. Here the CDR3 reads CASSTGDRRGGYTF. The CDR3 nucleotides are TGTGCCAGTAGTACCGGTGACCGCCGGGGAGGCTACACCTTC. The full variable domain, rest sourced from reference TRBV19 and TRBJ1-2, is DGGITQSPKYLFRKEGQNVTLSCEQNLNHDAMYWYRQDPGQGLRLIYYSQIVNDFQKGDIAEGYSVSREKKESFPLTVTSAQKNPTAFYLCASSTGDRRGGYTFGSGTRLTVV.

The chain recombines TRBV7-9 with TRBJ2-7, with 7 bases lining up with TRBD1. The CDR3 contains 17 residues. J gave up 5 bases and V 4 bases, and 17 bases lay outside the gene matches. Per the germline V gene, CDR1 is SEHNR and CDR2 is FQNEAQ (reference sequence). CDR3 loop: CASSYISGTGEYHEQYF. For the CDR3, the DNA is TGTGCCAGCAGCTATATCAGCGGAACAGGGGAGTACCACGAGCAGTACTTC. Filled out from reference TRBV7-9 and TRBJ2-7, the complete variable domain reads DTGVSQNPRHKITKRGQNVTFRCDPISEHNRLYWYRQTLGQGPEFLTYFQNEAQLEKSRLLSDRFSAERPKGSFSTLEIQRTEQGDSAMYLCASSYISGTGEYHEQYFGPGTRLTVT.

With regard to this clone: In the same sample, other DNA sequences code for this CDR3. The chain couples TRBV27 to TRBJ1-2; the match to TRBD1 covers 7 bases. The V and J ends lost 6 bases and 4 bases, in that order; junction bases with no gene match: 5. Germline CDR1 MNHEY, CDR2 SMNVEV (reference sequence). CDR3 size: 13 residues. CDR3 loop: CASSLTGSYGYTF. In DNA form, the CDR3 reads TGTGCCAGCAGCTTGACAGGGTCCTATGGCTACACCTTC.